These 3 T cell receptor beta chains came from one sample sequenced in a study of human T cells and chemical hapten exposure. Time point of the sample: patch test 3, about 24 weeks after DPC sensitization. Treatment in this sample: therapeutic diphenylcyclopropenone sensitization with weekly scalp DPC. Each CDR3 protein gets one entry after TCRdb re-called the RACE reads with MiXCR. The sample carries some 79,000 distinct CDR3 sequences, less than 14% recorded once. Here the sequenced sample was whole blood, taken in connection with sensitization to the hapten diphenylcyclopropenone (DPC). Receptor source: a woman aged 45-60 years with alopecia areata. Some clones in this sample may be carry-over from other donors' samples.

V and J are TRBV11-2 and TRBJ2-3, with D perhaps assigned TRBD1 or TRBD2 (5 bases each). Germline CDR1 SGHAT, CDR2 FQNNGV. V lost 1 base to trimming and J lost 4 bases, with 15 bases between them. The CDR3 is made up of 16 amino acids. Written as DNA, the CDR3 is TGTGCCAGCAGCTTAGTCACTTGGTTGGGGGCAGATACGCAGTATTTT. Residues: CASSLVTWLGADTQYF.

This clonotype came up many times. V gene TRBV7-3 combines with J gene TRBJ2-3; 7 bases match TRBD2. J gave up 2 bases and V 5 bases, and 7 bases lay outside the gene matches. The CDR3 consists of 15 residues. From germline, CDR1 is SGHTA and CDR2 FQGTGA. CDR3 protein: CASSPGGAVTDTQYF. The CDR3 DNA is TGTGCCAGCAGCCCGGGGGGAGCGGTCACAGATACGCAGTATTTT.

This clonotype has ten or more counts. The chain links TRBV28 to TRBJ2-7, with D hard to call. V lost 6 bases and J 0 bases, leaving 9 bases between the germline ends. CDR1 and CDR2 from the germline V gene are MDHEN and SYDVKM. The CDR3 contains 13 residues. The CDR3 coding sequence is TGTGCCAGCAGGCACCCGTCCTCCTACGAGCAGTACTTC. Its protein is CASRHPSSYEQYF. Full variable domain (outside the CDR3, taken from reference TRBV28 and TRBJ2-7): DVKVTQSSRYLVKRTGEKVFLECVQDMDHENMFWYRQDPGLGLRLIYFSYDVKMKEKGDIPEGYSVSREKKERFSLILESASTNQTSMYLCASRHPSSYEQYFGPGTRLTVT.